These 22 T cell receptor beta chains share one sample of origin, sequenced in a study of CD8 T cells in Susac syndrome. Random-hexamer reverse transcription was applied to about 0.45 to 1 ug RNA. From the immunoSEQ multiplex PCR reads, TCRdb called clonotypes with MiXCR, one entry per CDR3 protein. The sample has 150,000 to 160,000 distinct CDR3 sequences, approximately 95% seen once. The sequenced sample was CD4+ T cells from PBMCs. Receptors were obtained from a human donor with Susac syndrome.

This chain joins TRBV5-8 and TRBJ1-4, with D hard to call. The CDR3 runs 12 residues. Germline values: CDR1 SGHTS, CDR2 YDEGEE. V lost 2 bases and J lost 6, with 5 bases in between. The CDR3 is CASSFVHEKLFF. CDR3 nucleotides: TGTGCCAGCAGCTTTGTGCATGAAAAACTGTTTTTT.

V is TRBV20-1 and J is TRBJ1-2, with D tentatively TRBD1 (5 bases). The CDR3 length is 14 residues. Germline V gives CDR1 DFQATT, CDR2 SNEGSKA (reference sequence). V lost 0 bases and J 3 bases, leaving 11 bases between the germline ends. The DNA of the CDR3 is TGCAGTGCTAGAGAAGGGGTTGGCGACTATGGCTACACCTTC. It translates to CSAREGVGDYGYTF.

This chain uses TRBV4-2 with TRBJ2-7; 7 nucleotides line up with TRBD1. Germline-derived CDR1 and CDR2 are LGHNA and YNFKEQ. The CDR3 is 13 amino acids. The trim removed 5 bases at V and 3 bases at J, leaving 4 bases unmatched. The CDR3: CASSRDRNYEQYF. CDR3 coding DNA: TGTGCCAGCAGCAGGGACAGAAACTACGAGCAGTACTTC.

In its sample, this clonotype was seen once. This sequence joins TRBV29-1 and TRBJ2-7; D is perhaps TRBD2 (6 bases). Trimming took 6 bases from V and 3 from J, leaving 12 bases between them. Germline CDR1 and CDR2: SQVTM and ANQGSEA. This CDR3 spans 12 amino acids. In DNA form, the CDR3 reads TGCAGCGTCACGGAGGGTCGCTACGAGCAGTACTTC. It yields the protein CSVTEGRYEQYF.

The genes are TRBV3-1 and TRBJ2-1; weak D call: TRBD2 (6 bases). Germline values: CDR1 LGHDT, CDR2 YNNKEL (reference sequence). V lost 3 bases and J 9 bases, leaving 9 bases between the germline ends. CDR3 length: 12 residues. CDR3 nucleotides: TGTGCCAGCAGCCAGCGGGACGCTGAGCAGTTCTTC. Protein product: CASSQRDAEQFF.

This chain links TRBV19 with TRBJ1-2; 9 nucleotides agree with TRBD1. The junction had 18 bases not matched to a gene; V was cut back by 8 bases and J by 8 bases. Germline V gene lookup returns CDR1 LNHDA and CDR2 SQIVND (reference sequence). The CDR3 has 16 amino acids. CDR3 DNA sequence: TGTGCCAGTTCTACCGGGACAGGGTTGTATCCGGGCGGCTACACCTTC. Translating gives CASSTGTGLYPGGYTF.

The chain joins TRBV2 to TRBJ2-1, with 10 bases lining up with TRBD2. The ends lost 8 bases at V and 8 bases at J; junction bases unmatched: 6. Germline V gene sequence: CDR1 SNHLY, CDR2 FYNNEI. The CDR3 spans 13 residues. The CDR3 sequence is CASGGLAADEQFF. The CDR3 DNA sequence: TGTGCCAGCGGTGGACTAGCGGCCGATGAGCAGTTCTTC.

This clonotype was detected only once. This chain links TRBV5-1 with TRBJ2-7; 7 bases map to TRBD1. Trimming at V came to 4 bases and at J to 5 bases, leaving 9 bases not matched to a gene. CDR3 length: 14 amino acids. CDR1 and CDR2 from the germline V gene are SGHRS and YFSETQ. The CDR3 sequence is CASSRDRPKDEQYF. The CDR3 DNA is TGCGCCAGCAGCCGGGACAGACCTAAAGACGAGCAGTACTTC.

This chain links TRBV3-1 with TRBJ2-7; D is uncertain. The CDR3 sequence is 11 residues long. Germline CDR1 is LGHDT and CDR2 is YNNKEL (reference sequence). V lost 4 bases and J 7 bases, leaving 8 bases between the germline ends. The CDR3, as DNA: TGTGCCAGCAGCCGGCGAGAAGAGCAGTACTTC. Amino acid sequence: CASSRREEQYF.

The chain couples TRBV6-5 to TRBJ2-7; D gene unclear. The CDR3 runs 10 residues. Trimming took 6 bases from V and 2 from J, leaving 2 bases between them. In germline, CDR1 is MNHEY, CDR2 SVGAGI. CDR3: CASRTYEQYF. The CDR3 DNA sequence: TGTGCCAGCAGGACCTACGAGCAGTACTTC.

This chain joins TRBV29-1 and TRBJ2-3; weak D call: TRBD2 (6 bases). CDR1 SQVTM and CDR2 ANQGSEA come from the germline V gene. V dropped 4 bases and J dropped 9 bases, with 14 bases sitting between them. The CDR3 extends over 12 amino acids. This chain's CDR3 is CSVARRDRTQYF. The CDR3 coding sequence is TGCAGCGTTGCAAGGAGGGATCGAACGCAGTATTTT.

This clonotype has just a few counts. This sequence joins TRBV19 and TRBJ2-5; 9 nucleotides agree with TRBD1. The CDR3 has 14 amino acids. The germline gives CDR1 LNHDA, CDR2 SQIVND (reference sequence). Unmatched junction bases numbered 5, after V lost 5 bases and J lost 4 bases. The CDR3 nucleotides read TGTGCCAGTAGTTCCTCGGACAGGGGAGAGACCCAGTACTTC. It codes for CASSSSDRGETQYF.

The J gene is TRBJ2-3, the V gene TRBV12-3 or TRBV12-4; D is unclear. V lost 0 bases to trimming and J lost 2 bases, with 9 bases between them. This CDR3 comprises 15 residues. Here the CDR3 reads CASSLAAGNTDTQYF. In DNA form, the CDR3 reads TGTGCCAGCAGTTTAGCGGCTGGGAACACAGATACGCAGTATTTT.

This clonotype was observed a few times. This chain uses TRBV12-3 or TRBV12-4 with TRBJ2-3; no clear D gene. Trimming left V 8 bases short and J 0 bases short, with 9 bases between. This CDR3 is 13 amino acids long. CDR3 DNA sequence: TGTGCCAGCTCTGTAGGTAGCACAGATACGCAGTATTTT. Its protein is CASSVGSTDTQYF.

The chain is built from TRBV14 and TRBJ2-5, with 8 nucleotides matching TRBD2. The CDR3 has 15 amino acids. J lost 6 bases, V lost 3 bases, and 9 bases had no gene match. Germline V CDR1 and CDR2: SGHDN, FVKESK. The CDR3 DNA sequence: TGTGCCAGCAGCCAGGGACTAGGAATAAGACAGACCCAGTACTTC. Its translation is CASSQGLGIRQTQYF.

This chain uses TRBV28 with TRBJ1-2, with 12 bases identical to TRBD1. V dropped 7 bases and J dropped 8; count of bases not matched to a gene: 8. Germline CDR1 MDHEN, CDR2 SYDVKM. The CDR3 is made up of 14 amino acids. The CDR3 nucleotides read TGTGCCAGCAATAGGGACAGGGGGCGGCGAGGCTACACCTTC. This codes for CASNRDRGRRGYTF.

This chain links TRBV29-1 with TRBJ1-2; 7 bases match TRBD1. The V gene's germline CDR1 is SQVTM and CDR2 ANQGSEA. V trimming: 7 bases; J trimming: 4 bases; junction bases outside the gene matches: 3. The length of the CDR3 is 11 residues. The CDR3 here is CSGGTVYGYTF. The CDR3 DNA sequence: TGCAGCGGTGGGACAGTCTATGGCTACACCTTC.

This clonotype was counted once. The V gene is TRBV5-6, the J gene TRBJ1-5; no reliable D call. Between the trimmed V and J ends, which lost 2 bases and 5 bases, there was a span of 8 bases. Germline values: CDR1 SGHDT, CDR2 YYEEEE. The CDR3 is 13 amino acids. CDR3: CASSLDPDQPQHF. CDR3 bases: TGTGCCAGCAGCTTAGACCCTGATCAGCCCCAGCATTTT. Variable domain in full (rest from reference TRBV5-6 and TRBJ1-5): DAGVTQSPTHLIKTRGQQVTLRCSPKSGHDTVSWYQQALGQGPQFIFQYYEEEERQRGNFPDRFSGHQFPNYSSELNVNALLLGDSALYLCASSLDPDQPQHFGDGTRLSIL.

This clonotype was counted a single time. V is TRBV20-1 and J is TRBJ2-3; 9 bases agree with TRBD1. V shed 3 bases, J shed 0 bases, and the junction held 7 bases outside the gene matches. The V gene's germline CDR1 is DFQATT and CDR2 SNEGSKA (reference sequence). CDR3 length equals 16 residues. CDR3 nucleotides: TGCAGTGCTAGGGGTCCGGGACAGGGAAGCACAGATACGCAGTATTTT. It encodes CSARGPGQGSTDTQYF.

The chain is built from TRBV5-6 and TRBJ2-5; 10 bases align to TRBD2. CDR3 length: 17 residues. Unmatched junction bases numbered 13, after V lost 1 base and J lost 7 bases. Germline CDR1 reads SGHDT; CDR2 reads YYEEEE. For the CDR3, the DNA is TGTGCCAGCAGCTTGCCAGGGGGCAGCGGGGGGGCCGGGACCCAGTACTTC. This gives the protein CASSLPGGSGGAGTQYF.

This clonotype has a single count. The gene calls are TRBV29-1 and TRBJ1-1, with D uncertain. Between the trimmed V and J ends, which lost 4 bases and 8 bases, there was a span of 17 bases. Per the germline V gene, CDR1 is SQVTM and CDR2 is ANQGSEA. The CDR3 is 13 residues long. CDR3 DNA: TGCAGCGTTGCCGACATCCGGGCCCGAGAAGCTTTCTTT. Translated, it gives CSVADIRAREAFF.

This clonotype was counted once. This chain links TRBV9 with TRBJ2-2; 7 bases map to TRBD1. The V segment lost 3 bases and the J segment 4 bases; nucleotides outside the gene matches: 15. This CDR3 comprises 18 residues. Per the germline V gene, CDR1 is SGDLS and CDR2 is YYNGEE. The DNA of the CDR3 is TGTGCCAGCAGCGCTACCCGGACAGGCCGGGTAGGCACCGGGGAGCTGTTTTTT. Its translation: CASSATRTGRVGTGELFF.